This record concerns one T cell receptor (beta chain) sequence. V shed 4 bases and J shed 10 bases, with 16 bases lying between them. The CDR3 spans 13 residues. In germline, CDR1 is SGHVS, CDR2 FNYEAQ. This sample is drawn from a study of T cells in tuberculosis. Sequencing was performed with immunoSEQ multiplex PCR; in TCRdb, only in-frame clones are kept and a portion is missing. This table has about 43,000 clones, around 94% appearing once. Sequencing was performed on PBMCs. The J gene is TRBJ1-1, the V gene TRBV7-6; tentative D call: TRBD1 (6 bases). This clonotype originated in a donor aged 10 to 29 with latent tuberculosis or without tuberculosis infection. Some clones in this sample may be carry-over from other donors' samples. The CDR3 loop reads CASSSITGQGAFF. The CDR3 nucleotides read TGTGCCAGCAGCTCAATAACAGGGCAGGGAGCTTTCTTT.